A selection of T cell receptor beta chains follows, all from one sample in a study of T cells after yellow fever vaccination. TCRdb redid the calling of the 5' RACE reads with MiXCR, one entry per CDR3 protein. The sample contains approximately 610,000 distinct CDR3 sequences, about 15% of which appear only once. Sequenced material: PBMCs, taken 5 to 6 days after the first yellow fever vaccination. The receptors come from a man aged 18-30 years who received the YFV17D yellow fever vaccine. CDR3s include the opening cysteine and the closing phenylalanine or tryptophan. A D gene is named only where the DNA matches it firmly. The size field is filled for only some rows; it gives once, few, many or a size class.

clone_size d_call j_call v_call cdr3_aa cdr3_nt
few NA TRBJ2-3 TRBV7-2 CASSLAERDTQYF TGTGCCAGCAGCCTTGCCGAGCGAGATACGCAGTATTTT
NA NA TRBJ2-5 TRBV7-9 CASSFWAIQETQYF TGTGCCAGCAGCTTTTGGGCGATCCAAGAGACCCAGTACTTC
few NA TRBJ1-2 TRBV5-1 CASSLLGRGPYGYTF TGCGCCAGCAGCTTGCTGGGACGGGGACCCTATGGCTACACCTTC
NA NA TRBJ2-1 TRBV5-1 CASSLGGGLNEQFF TGCGCCAGCAGCTTGGGCGGAGGGCTTAATGAGCAGTTCTTC
few NA TRBJ2-5 TRBV7-9 CASSLSRDSEYF TGTGCCAGCAGCTTATCCCGGGACTCCGAGTACTTC
NA TRBD1 TRBJ2-5 TRBV9 CASSNPSNRGKETQYF TGTGCCAGCAGTAATCCATCCAACAGGGGAAAAGAGACCCAGTACTTC
NA NA TRBJ1-2 TRBV21-1 CASVITGAGGYTF TGTGCCAGCGTAATTACAGGGGCGGGTGGCTACACCTTC
NA NA TRBJ2-2 TRBV29-1 CSVRTGTSTGELFF TGCAGCGTTCGAACCGGGACATCCACCGGGGAGCTGTTTTTT
many TRBD1 TRBJ2-1 TRBV10-3 CAISGGQGDNEQFF TGTGCCATCAGTGGGGGACAGGGGGACAATGAGCAGTTCTTC
few TRBD1 TRBJ2-1 TRBV4-3 CASSLGGTGRFNEQFF TGCGCCAGCAGCCTGGGGGGGACAGGGAGGTTCAATGAGCAGTTCTTC
NA NA TRBJ1-6 TRBV7-9 CASSLGPGNSPLHF TGTGCCAGCAGCTTAGGGCCCGGAAATTCACCCCTCCACTTT
few NA TRBJ1-1 TRBV20-1 CSARDHQTEAFF TGCAGTGCTAGAGATCATCAGACTGAAGCTTTCTTT
few TRBD2 TRBJ2-5 TRBV5-1 CASSLAGTSGQETQYF TGCGCCAGCAGCTTGGCCGGGACTAGCGGTCAAGAGACCCAGTACTTC
NA NA TRBJ2-2 TRBV27 CASSFRAGYTGELFF TGTGCCAGCAGTTTCCGTGCGGGCTACACCGGGGAGCTGTTTTTT
NA TRBD1 TRBJ1-2 TRBV5-1 CASSPTGPDGYTF TGCGCCAGCAGCCCGACAGGGCCCGATGGCTACACCTTC
NA NA TRBJ2-2 TRBV12-3/TRBV12-4 CASSSQILSGELFF TGTGCCAGCAGTTCCCAAATACTAAGCGGGGAGCTGTTTTTT
NA TRBD2 TRBJ2-1 TRBV9 CASSVPGGRNEQFF TGTGCCAGCAGCGTCCCGGGGGGGCGAAATGAGCAGTTCTTC
NA NA TRBJ2-2 TRBV5-5 CASSRDIQNTGELFF TGTGCCAGCAGTCGGGACATTCAAAACACCGGGGAGCTGTTTTTT
few TRBD1 TRBJ1-4 TRBV5-1 CASSLAGTGGRKKLFF TGCGCCAGCAGCTTGGCGGGCACAGGGGGCAGGAAAAAACTGTTTTTT
few NA TRBJ1-5 TRBV25-1 CASSGREWYSNQPQHF TGTGCCAGCAGTGGCAGGGAATGGTATAGCAATCAGCCCCAGCATTTT
NA NA TRBJ2-5 TRBV9 CASSVAGVMRETQYF TGTGCCAGCAGCGTAGCCGGGGTGATGCGGGAGACCCAGTACTTC
few NA TRBJ1-1 TRBV12-3/TRBV12-4 CASTSRVGTEAFF TGTGCCAGCACGTCCAGGGTGGGCACTGAAGCTTTCTTT
few NA TRBJ2-7 TRBV12-3/TRBV12-4 CASSRGGQVNEQYF TGTGCCAGCAGTAGGGGGGGACAGGTGAACGAGCAGTACTTC
few NA TRBJ1-1 TRBV12-3/TRBV12-4 CASSLRGRGTEAFF TGTGCCAGCAGCTTACGAGGGAGAGGCACTGAAGCTTTCTTT
few NA TRBJ1-1 TRBV3-1 CASSQDFRAEAFF TGTGCCAGCAGCCAAGATTTTAGGGCTGAAGCTTTCTTT
NA TRBD2 TRBJ2-5 TRBV7-9 CASSLGPGLKETQYF TGTGCCAGCAGCTTAGGGCCGGGACTAAAAGAGACCCAGTACTTC
few NA TRBJ2-3 TRBV7-3 CASSFGTEADTQYF TGTGCCAGCAGCTTCGGGACCGAGGCGGATACGCAGTATTTT
NA TRBD2 TRBJ2-1 TRBV6-1 CASTLSGGTYNEQFF TGTGCCAGCACCTTAAGCGGGGGGACCTACAATGAGCAGTTCTTC
NA NA TRBJ2-5 TRBV15 CATYRVGQTQYF TGTGCCACCTACAGGGTCGGACAGACCCAGTACTTC
once NA TRBJ2-7 TRBV7-9 CASTPAPGNSYEQYF TGTGCCAGCACCCCGGCGCCAGGGAACTCCTACGAGCAGTACTTC
few NA TRBJ1-4 TRBV6-6 CASRGQANEKLFF TGTGCCAGCAGGGGTCAGGCGAACGAAAAACTGTTTTTT
NA NA TRBJ2-3 TRBV7-2 CANKLDGLSDTQYF TGTGCCAACAAACTCGACGGATTGTCAGATACGCAGTATTTT
few NA TRBJ1-5 TRBV20-1 CSARARDKYNQPQHF TGCAGTGCTAGAGCCAGAGACAAATACAATCAGCCCCAGCATTTT
NA NA TRBJ2-7 TRBV7-8 CASSPGLGGFHEQYF TGTGCCAGCAGCCCTGGACTTGGGGGGTTTCACGAGCAGTACTTC
many TRBD1 TRBJ2-1 TRBV4-3 CASSRSRDSYEQFF TGCGCCAGCAGCCGGTCCCGGGACAGCTATGAGCAGTTCTTC
NA NA TRBJ1-2 TRBV25-1 CASSDMGVSGYTF TGTGCCAGCAGTGATATGGGGGTTAGTGGCTACACCTTC
few NA TRBJ1-2 TRBV6-2/TRBV6-3 CASRDNYGYTF TGTGCCAGCAGGGACAACTATGGCTACACCTTC
NA NA TRBJ2-1 TRBV5-4 CASSVNAGQYNEQFF TGTGCCAGCAGCGTGAACGCGGGACAGTACAATGAGCAGTTCTTC
few TRBD2 TRBJ2-1 TRBV27 CASSTSGTSGPNEQFF TGTGCCAGCAGTACTTCCGGGACTAGCGGACCCAATGAGCAGTTCTTC
NA NA TRBJ2-3 TRBV7-9 CASSPSPIASGTDTQYF TGTGCCAGCAGCCCTAGCCCCATAGCGAGTGGGACAGATACGCAGTATTTT
few TRBD1 TRBJ1-6 TRBV12-3/TRBV12-4 CASSVDREGSPLHF TGTGCCAGCAGTGTCGACAGGGAGGGATCACCCCTCCACTTT
NA TRBD1 TRBJ1-2 TRBV28 CASSLGQGRMGYTF TGTGCCAGCAGTTTGGGACAGGGACGTATGGGCTACACCTTC
few TRBD2 TRBJ2-3 TRBV4-3 CASSLDLVTSGGADTQYF TGCGCCAGCAGCCTAGACCTCGTGACTAGCGGGGGGGCAGATACGCAGTATTTT
NA NA TRBJ1-5 TRBV2 CASRLTGQPQHF TGTGCCAGCAGGTTAACGGGGCAGCCCCAGCATTTT
once TRBD1 TRBJ1-1 TRBV20-1 CSARSDRGAEAFF TGCAGTGCTAGGTCGGACAGGGGTGCTGAAGCTTTCTTT
NA NA TRBJ2-3 TRBV9 CASSVGGWEAQYF TGTGCCAGCAGCGTTGGGGGGTGGGAGGCGCAGTATTTT
NA TRBD1 TRBJ2-4 TRBV12-3/TRBV12-4 CASSDRGRYGSKNIQYF TGTGCCAGCAGTGACAGGGGCCGTTACGGGTCGAAAAACATTCAGTACTTC
few NA TRBJ1-6 TRBV7-2 CASSLEAVSSSLHF TGTGCCAGCAGCTTAGAAGCAGTCTCTTCATCCCTCCACTTT
few TRBD1 TRBJ1-1 TRBV6-1 CASRSTGTEKAFF TGTGCCAGCAGGTCCACCGGGACAGAAAAAGCTTTCTTT
NA TRBD2 TRBJ2-1 TRBV20-1 CSAPREGEQFF TGCAGTGCCCCGCGGGAGGGTGAGCAGTTCTTC
many TRBD1 TRBJ1-1 TRBV5-1 CASSLTGGRTEAFF TGCGCCAGCAGCTTGACAGGGGGCAGGACTGAAGCTTTCTTT
NA TRBD1 TRBJ2-2 TRBV5-1 CASSQGQEGGELFF TGCGCCAGCAGCCAGGGACAGGAAGGCGGGGAGCTGTTTTTT
NA TRBD1 TRBJ1-2 TRBV20-1 CSASEGQTLYGYTF TGCAGTGCTAGTGAGGGACAGACGCTCTATGGCTACACCTTC
few TRBD1 TRBJ2-1 TRBV5-6 CASSLKPGQGAFNEQFF TGTGCCAGCAGCCTTAAACCGGGACAGGGGGCTTTCAATGAGCAGTTCTTC
NA NA TRBJ2-7 TRBV12-3/TRBV12-4 CASSLAVRGQQYF TGTGCCAGCAGTTTAGCGGTTCGAGGGCAGCAGTACTTC